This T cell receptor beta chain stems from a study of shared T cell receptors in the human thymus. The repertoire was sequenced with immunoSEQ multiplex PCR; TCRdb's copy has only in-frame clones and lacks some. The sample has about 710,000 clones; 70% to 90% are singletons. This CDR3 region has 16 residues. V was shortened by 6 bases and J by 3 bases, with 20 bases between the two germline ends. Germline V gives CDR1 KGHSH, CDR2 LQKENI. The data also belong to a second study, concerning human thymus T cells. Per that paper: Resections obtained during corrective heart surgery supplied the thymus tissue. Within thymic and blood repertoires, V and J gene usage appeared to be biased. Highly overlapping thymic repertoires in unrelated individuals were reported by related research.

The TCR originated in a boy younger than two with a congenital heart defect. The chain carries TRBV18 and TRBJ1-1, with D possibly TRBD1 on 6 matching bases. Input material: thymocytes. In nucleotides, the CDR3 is TGTGCCAGCTCGCCGACAGGATACGGAATGGACACTGAAGCTTTCTTT. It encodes CASSPTGYGMDTEAFF.